A selection of T cell receptor beta chains follows, all from one sample in a study of OX40 agonist ivuxolimab in advanced cancers. Assay used: immunoSEQ multiplex PCR; TCRdb lists only in-frame clones, some missing. The profile shows around 110,000 clones, over 85% of them singletons. This specimen consisted of CD4+ or CD8+ T cells sorted from blood, obtained in a trial of the OX40 agonist ivuxolimab. All receptors derive from an adult with an advanced solid tumor such as melanoma, head and neck, liver or kidney cancer. Both conserved end residues are trimmed from each CDR3. For some rows the clone size is stated as once, few or many, or as a class when expanded; others skip it.

size | J | V | CDR3
- | TRBJ2-1 | TRBV9 | ASGQGTYNEQF
- | TRBJ1-1 | TRBV5-1 | ASSLGVGGSTEAF
- | TRBJ2-7 | TRBV28 | ASSLGVAGAHEQY
- | TRBJ1-2 | TRBV29-1 | SVDFWPPTGGYT
- | TRBJ2-7 | TRBV30 | AWMGGGYEQY
- | TRBJ2-5 | TRBV19 | ASSTLGTDSQETQY
- | TRBJ1-5 | TRBV30 | AWSVRQGAESNQPQH
- | TRBJ1-2 | TRBV7-8 | ASSLGDRARGYT
- | TRBJ1-6 | TRBV30 | AWWTTGRNSPLH
once | TRBJ1-4 | TRBV4-1 | ASSAGNINPATNEKLF